One sample yielded the 8 T cell receptor beta chains listed below, sequenced in a study of sequential checkpoint blockade in melanoma. Some clones are missing from TCRdb's copy, which holds only in-frame ones; the method was immunoSEQ multiplex PCR. This sample has some 17,000 clones, with about 80% found just once. Noted treatment: randomized to nivolumab then ipilimumab (arm A) or the reverse (arm B). The sample consisted of CD8+ T cells sorted from blood (inferred from file names), taken from a patient given nivolumab and ipilimumab in sequence. Receptors were obtained from a human donor with melanoma.

V and J are TRBV7-9 and TRBJ1-3; 9 bases line up with TRBD1. Looked up from germline, CDR1 is SEHNR and CDR2 is FQNEAQ (reference sequence). V was pared by 0 bases and J by 3 bases, with 3 bases of the junction left unmatched. CDR3 length equals 16 residues. The CDR3 nucleotides read TGTGCCAGCAGCTTAGCTGGACAGGGGTTTGGAAACACCATATATTTT. This translates into CASSLAGQGFGNTIYF. Using reference TRBV7-9 and TRBJ1-3 for the parts outside the CDR3, the full variable domain is DTGVSQNPRHKITKRGQNVTFRCDPISEHNRLYWYRQTLGQGPEFLTYFQNEAQLEKSRLLSDRFSAERPKGSFSTLEIQRTEQGDSAMYLCASSLAGQGFGNTIYFGEGSWLTVV.

The chain has TRBV27 and TRBJ1-2; tentatively, D is TRBD1 (6 bases). Germline lookup yields CDR1 MNHEY and CDR2 SMNVEV (reference sequence). With 5 bases removed from V and 4 bases from J, the gap between germline ends came to 20 bases. CDR3 size: 16 residues. CDR3 sequence reads: CASSPAPPDSPYGYTF. Here the CDR3 DNA reads TGTGCCAGCAGTCCTGCGCCTCCGGACAGCCCCTATGGCTACACCTTC.

The chain combines TRBV27 with TRBJ1-1, with 7 bases aligning to TRBD1. CDR3 size: 16 residues. Germline loops: CDR1 MNHEY, CDR2 SMNVEV (reference sequence). V shed 1 base and J 5 bases; nucleotides not matched to a gene: 10. The CDR3 DNA follows: TGTGCCAGCAGTTTATACCCCGCAGGGGGAGGAACTGAAGCTTTCTTT. This encodes CASSLYPAGGGTEAFF.

The V gene is TRBV4-3, the J gene TRBJ2-7; 7 nucleotides line up with TRBD1. With 6 bases clipped from V and 4 bases from J, the junction kept 9 bases outside the gene matches. This CDR3 spans 14 amino acids. CDR1 LGHNA and CDR2 YSLEER come from the germline V gene. In DNA, the CDR3 is TGCGCCAGCAGTCCCGACAGGGCAACTTACGAGCAGTACTTC. Its translation is CASSPDRATYEQYF.

This clone was detected only once. The J gene is TRBJ2-7, the V gene TRBV10-3; 9 bases agree with TRBD1. Trimming at V came to 3 bases and at J to 4 bases, leaving 7 bases not matched to a gene. Germline assignment: CDR1 ENHRY and CDR2 SYGVKD. This CDR3 region has 15 residues. This CDR3 is CAISEPGQGGYEQYF. CDR3 sequence (DNA): TGTGCCATCAGTGAACCGGGACAGGGAGGTTACGAGCAGTACTTC.

The chain links TRBV18 to TRBJ1-2; 8 nucleotides align to TRBD1. This CDR3 comprises 15 residues. Germline loops: CDR1 KGHSH, CDR2 LQKENI. V shed 5 bases, J shed 2 bases, and the junction held 7 bases outside the gene matches. The CDR3 protein is CASSIRQGLNYGYTF. The CDR3 DNA reads as TGTGCCAGCTCAATTCGACAGGGGCTAAACTATGGCTACACCTTC. The full variable domain, completed using reference TRBV18 and TRBJ1-2, is NAGVMQNPRHLVRRRGQEARLRCSPMKGHSHVYWYRQLPEEGLKFMVYLQKENIIDESGMPKERFSAEFPKEGPSILRIQQVVRGDSAAYFCASSIRQGLNYGYTFGSGTRLTVV.

The chain combines TRBV9 with TRBJ1-1; D ambiguous. Trimming pared 4 bases from V and 3 bases from J, leaving 19 bases between. The CDR3 contains 16 residues. Germline V gene lookup returns CDR1 SGDLS and CDR2 YYNGEE. The CDR3 region is CASSPRNGVLDTEAFF. The CDR3 DNA sequence: TGTGCCAGCAGCCCGAGAAACGGGGTATTGGACACTGAAGCTTTCTTT. Looking up the rest from reference TRBV9 and TRBJ1-1 gives the full variable domain: DSGVTQTPKHLITATGQRVTLRCSPRSGDLSVYWYQQSLDQGLQFLIQYYNGEERAKGNILERFSAQQFPDLHSELNLSSLELGDSALYFCASSPRNGVLDTEAFFGQGTRLTVV.

J is TRBJ1-3 and V is TRBV5-4, with D possibly TRBD1 on 6 matching bases. The CDR3 covers 18 residues. V gave up 0 bases and J gave up 4 bases, with 20 bases separating them. Germline CDR1 and CDR2: SGHNT and YYREEE (reference sequence). DNA for the CDR3: TGTGCCAGCAGCTTGGAAGGCCTCAGGGGCCGGGCAGGAAACACCATATATTTT. It translates to CASSLEGLRGRAGNTIYF.